This TCR beta chain was captured by sequencing in a study of blood T cell repertoires in COVID-19. On the study more broadly: Samples representing acute and convalescent COVID-19 were sourced from the United States, Italy and Spain. The analysed material was cDNA or gDNA that came from T cells, B-cell-depleted T cells, or PBMCs.

Assay: immunoSEQ multiplex PCR; the TCRdb copy retains only in-frame clones and omits some. Of roughly 120,000 clones detected, approximately 87% appear once; the ten largest clones hold about 7.4%. CDR3 length equals 14 residues. The ends lost 0 bases at V and 3 bases at J; junction bases unmatched: 3. In germline, CDR1 is SGHDT, CDR2 YYEEEE. The source material was peripheral blood. The sequence was obtained from a man between 65 and 80 years old who had recovered from COVID-19. This rearrangement joins TRBV5-6 to TRBJ2-7; TRBD2 matches at 7 bases. The CDR3 loop is CASSLGLAIYEQYF. The CDR3 region has the DNA TGTGCCAGCAGCTTGGGACTAGCAATCTACGAGCAGTACTTC.